The 3 T cell receptor beta chains below all came from one sample that was sequenced in a study of CD8 T cells in ankylosing spondylitis. The study, taken as a whole, reports: Blood of patients with ankylosing spondylitis appeared to be characterized by a TCR beta motif of roughly eight highly homologous variants.

These TCRs' antigens remain unknown. MiXCR, applied by TCRdb to the 5' RACE reads, yields one record per CDR3 protein. The sample holds about 540,000 distinct CDR3 sequences, roughly 13% seen once. Sequencing input: blood, either unsorted or a sorted T cell fraction (not recorded which). Receptor source: a male donor with ankylosing spondylitis.

This clonotype was observed a few times. The J gene is TRBJ2-1, the V gene TRBV7-2, with a possible D match to TRBD2 (5 bases). V lost 2 bases, J lost 8 bases, and 10 bases lay in between. CDR1 SGHTA and CDR2 FQGNSA come from the germline V gene. This CDR3 is 13 amino acids long. CDR3 bases: TGTGCCAGCAGCTTAAGGGAGAGGGATGAGCAGTTCTTC. Protein sequence: CASSLRERDEQFF.

This CDR3 is CASSSRGGESNSPLHF. CDR3 sequence (DNA): TGTGCCAGCAGCTCCAGAGGGGGGGAGAGTAATTCACCCCTCCACTTT. The chain recombines TRBV7-9 with TRBJ1-6; tentative D call: TRBD1 (6 bases). The CDR3 contains 16 residues. Germline CDR1 and CDR2: SEHNR and FQNEAQ (reference sequence). V lost 4 bases to trimming and J lost 6 bases, with 16 bases between them.

This chain joins TRBV18 and TRBJ2-5, with 7 bases matching TRBD2. V shed 2 bases, J shed 7 bases, and the junction held 4 bases outside the gene matches. The CDR3 consists of 13 residues. Germline V lookup: CDR1 KGHSH, CDR2 LQKENI. The CDR3 bases are TGTGCCAGCTCACCAGCGTCGGGGGGGACCCAGTACTTC. Its protein is CASSPASGGTQYF.